The 11 T cell receptor beta chains below come from one sample, sequenced in a study of beta chain features in type 1 diabetes. All of the isolated RNA was reverse transcribed, so expressed TCRB transcripts were sequenced. Sequenced by immunoSEQ multiplex PCR; TCRdb stores in-frame clones only, minus some. Altogether almost 350,000 clones are present, 7% to 10% being singletons, with the ten largest covering about 1%. Study-level findings and limits: Across all four CD4+ subsets, people with type 1 diabetes showed modestly shorter TCRB CDR3s.

Which antigens these TCRs recognize remains unknown. Material for sequencing was central memory CD4+ T cells from blood. Receptor source: a young man with type 1 diabetes.

This clone was picked up a small number of times. V gene TRBV11-3 combines with J gene TRBJ2-7; D possibly corresponds to TRBD1 (6 bases). The CDR3 is made up of 12 amino acids. V was trimmed by 0 bases and J by 8 bases, leaving 8 bases between them. Germline values: CDR1 SGHNT, CDR2 YENEEA. The CDR3 nucleotides are TGTGCCAGCAGCTTAGAAGGGGGACAGCAGTACTTC. It specifies CASSLEGGQQYF.

The J gene is TRBJ1-2, the V gene TRBV6-6; no reliable D call. V was pared by 5 bases and J by 6 bases, with 19 bases between. From germline, CDR1 is MNHNY and CDR2 SVGAGI (reference sequence). The CDR3 totals 15 residues. The CDR3 nucleotides are TGTGCCAGCAGTCGTCTGGGAGCTAACACGGATGGCTACACCTTC. This gives the protein CASSRLGANTDGYTF.

Only a few counts were recorded for this clone. In the same sample, other DNA sequences code for this CDR3. The genes are TRBV2 and TRBJ2-5, with 7 bases lining up with TRBD2. V lost 8 bases, J lost 2 bases, and 2 bases stayed unmatched. The germline V gene has CDR1 SNHLY and CDR2 FYNNEI. The length of the CDR3 is 12 residues. Here the CDR3 DNA reads TGTGCCAGCCGGGACTATCAAGAGACCCAGTACTTC. It yields the protein CASRDYQETQYF.

Concerning this clone: In the same sample, other DNA sequences code for this CDR3. The rearrangement joins TRBV4-3 to TRBJ2-2; 8 bases are a match to TRBD2. V shed 0 bases and J 0 bases; nucleotides not matched to a gene: 6. The CDR3 covers 18 residues. Per the germline V gene, CDR1 is LGHNA and CDR2 is YSLEER. For the CDR3, the DNA is TGCGCCAGCAGCCAAGATTATACTAGCGGTCCGAACACCGGGGAGCTGTTTTTT. Its protein product is CASSQDYTSGPNTGELFF.

In its sample, this clone was seen many times. The rearrangement uses TRBV19 and TRBJ1-2, with a weak D call TRBD1 (5 bases). Germline V gives CDR1 LNHDA, CDR2 SQIVND (reference sequence). The CDR3 contains 14 residues. Trimming cost V 6 bases and J 2 bases, with 13 bases left between them. The CDR3 here is CASSPGRTNYGYTF. DNA of the CDR3: TGTGCCAGTAGCCCGGGACGAACGAACTATGGCTACACCTTC.

The chain recombines TRBV28 with TRBJ2-3; 8 bases line up with TRBD2. CDR3 size: 14 residues. Germline V gives CDR1 MDHEN, CDR2 SYDVKM. J lost 8 bases, V lost 5 bases, and 9 bases had no gene match. The CDR3 spells CASSTRASGGTQYF. The CDR3 DNA reads as TGTGCCAGCAGTACTCGGGCGAGCGGGGGTACGCAGTATTTT.

This clone was observed a handful of times. In the same sample, other DNA sequences code for this CDR3. This chain joins TRBV28 and TRBJ2-3; D gene ambiguous. Germline CDR1 reads MDHEN; CDR2 reads SYDVKM. The CDR3 contains 15 residues. Trimming cost V 3 bases and J 1 base, with 11 bases left between them. The CDR3 reads CASSLSVRGTDTQYF. The CDR3 DNA follows: TGTGCCAGCAGTTTGTCGGTCCGGGGCACAGATACGCAGTATTTT.

CDR3 nucleotide sequence: TGCGCCAGCAGCCATGGACTAGCGGGCCCTCACACCGGGGAGCTGTTTTTT. Its translation is CASSHGLAGPHTGELFF. This rearrangement joins TRBV4-1 to TRBJ2-2; 11 bases fit TRBD2. Germline CDR1 reads MGHRA; CDR2 reads YSYEKL. CDR3 length: 17 residues. The V and J ends lost 3 bases and 3 bases, in that order; junction bases with no gene match: 6.

The chain links TRBV5-4 to TRBJ1-2; 8 bases align to TRBD1. Germline CDR1 reads SGHNT; CDR2 reads YYREEE (reference sequence). V trimming: 4 bases; J trimming: 3 bases; junction bases outside the gene matches: 11. The CDR3 runs to 16 residues. The CDR3 protein is CASSPAFQGADYGYTF. The CDR3, as DNA: TGTGCCAGCAGCCCAGCATTTCAGGGGGCGGACTATGGCTACACCTTC.

In this sample, this clone turned up many times. Germline is not matched at one junction end, which may reflect a read error. The V call is TRBV18, the J call TRBJ2-2, with 7 bases fitting TRBD1. The length of the CDR3 is 16 residues. Germline CDR1 KGHSH, CDR2 LQKENI. CDR3 nucleotide sequence: TGTGCCAGCTCACCACGGGACAGTGGGAACGCCGGGGAGCTGTTTTTT. Its protein product is CASSPRDSGNAGELFF.

This rearrangement joins TRBV5-1 to TRBJ2-5; D perhaps matches TRBD1 (6 bases). V was pared by 4 bases and J by 1 base, with 11 bases between. This CDR3 is 14 amino acids long. CDR1 SGHRS and CDR2 YFSETQ come from the germline V gene. The CDR3 here is CASSRAQGQETQYF. In nucleotides, the CDR3 is TGCGCCAGCAGCCGGGCACAGGGCCAAGAGACCCAGTACTTC.